This entry is about one T cell receptor (beta chain). Antigen specificity is unknown. This entry comes from a study of early T cells in non-severe SARS-CoV-2 infection. The overall study: Investigators sequenced bulk RNA drawn from unsorted whole blood, and chains remained unpaired.

V was pared by 6 bases and J by 6 bases, with 6 bases of the junction left unmatched. Germline V gene lookup returns CDR1 DFQATT and CDR2 SNEGSKA (reference sequence). The CDR3 runs 13 residues. Individually, cDNA molecules had unique molecular identifiers attached to them. TCRdb reprocessed the 5' RACE reads via MiXCR and lists one record per CDR3 protein. The sample lists some 81,000 distinct CDR3 sequences, 8.5% to 10% occurring once. Study results and limitations: Matching against VDJdb likely underestimated virus-specific expansions, favoring anti-spike CD8.

The J gene is TRBJ1-3, the V gene TRBV20-1; 9 positions match TRBD1. The sequenced material came from whole blood. The receptor was derived from an adult who was a healthcare worker with PCR-confirmed SARS-CoV-2 infection or an uninfected control (not recorded which). The chain's CDR3 is CSARTGVENTIYF. DNA of the CDR3: TGCAGTGCCCGGACAGGGGTAGAAAACACCATATATTTT.